The subject of this entry is one TCR beta chain. This clone was seen a handful of times. This clone's antigen is unknown. Per-nucleotide qualities are absent, and no much larger clonotype sits a single base away. The trial excluded patients who had a history of autoimmune disease or were on systemic immunosuppression. Peripheral blood for TCR sequencing was drawn from every dose cohort at baseline, at cycle 4 day 1 and at cycle 7 day 1. Samples came from an open-label, multicenter, first-in-human phase I dose-escalation trial of ivuxolimab. The trial enrolled adults with locally advanced or metastatic head and neck squamous cell, hepatocellular, melanoma or renal cell carcinoma. CD4+ and CD8+ T cells were sorted separately from peripheral blood before TCR sequencing. The sample originates from a study of OX40 agonist ivuxolimab in advanced cancers. About the full investigation: The costimulatory receptor OX40 (CD134) was targeted by ivuxolimab, a fully human IgG2 agonistic monoclonal antibody. In the dose-escalation cohort, 70% to 85% of patients were male, and the mean age was approximately 55 years, with a range of about 23 to 90. Of the roughly 50 dose-escalation patients, hepatocellular carcinoma was present in 19, melanoma in about 15, renal cell carcinoma in 9 and head and neck cancer in 9. The paper describes the monotherapy dose-escalation part (N of about 52 patients) of the phase I trial of ivuxolimab. The purpose of peripheral TCRbeta sequencing was to test whether ivuxolimab changed TCR sequence diversity and led to clonal T-cell expansion. Three dose-escalation patients achieved partial responses, one with hepatocellular carcinoma and two with cutaneous melanoma. Prior anti-PD-1, anti-PD-L1 or anti-CTLA-4 therapy was permitted, and checkpoint inhibitors had been received by roughly 40% of dose-escalation patients. Intravenous ivuxolimab was administered to patients every 2 weeks at six dose levels: 0.01, 0.1, 0.3, 1.5, 3 and 10 mg/kg.

For sequencing of the TCRbeta CDR3 region, genomic DNA was extracted from the sorted cells. TCRbeta CDR3 regions were sequenced using the immunoSEQ Assay. TCRdb holds this immuneACCESS table with in-frame rearrangements only. Some clones are missing; in checked studies, unresolved V genes explain under half, and the rest has no known cause. This sample holds about 71,000 clones; approximately 91% were observed only once. Of the sample, just over 14% falls within the top ten clones. Points the paper makes about the study in general: Low levels of normalized T-cell clonal expansion were also seen in some nonresponding patients. After ivuxolimab, expanded clones were on average more numerous among CD8+ T cells than among CD4+ T cells. The antigen specificity of the peripheral T cells that underwent clonal expansion was not determined. At doses from 0.1 to 3.0 mg/kg, clonal expansion was seen in both CD4+ and CD8+ blood T cells between baseline and week 6. In the 0.1-3.0 mg/kg groups, partial responders had among the lowest normalized peripheral clonal expansion, particularly in CD8+ T cells.

The source of this sequence is an adult with an advanced solid tumor such as melanoma, head and neck, liver or kidney cancer. This sample comprised CD4+ or CD8+ T cells sorted from blood, obtained in a trial of the OX40 agonist ivuxolimab.

This receptor carries the CDR3 CASSTRSRRDRVGPNEKLFF. The bases read TGTGCCAGTAGCACTCGATCTAGGAGGGACAGGGTTGGGCCTAATGAAAAACTGTTTTTT. Recombination connected TRBV19 to TRBJ1-4, with 9 central nucleotides matching TRBD1. CDR1 and CDR2 were assigned from the germline V gene (reference sequence) as LNHDA and SQIVND. Trimmed from V: 6 bases; trimmed from J: 3 bases; junction bases lacking a gene match: 20. The CDR3 numbers 20 residues from cysteine through phenylalanine. Here the CDR3 DNA is all that survives: 60 bases in frame from base 1.